This T cell receptor (beta chain) was obtained from a study of chemoradiotherapy in HPV16-positive cancers. Broader study findings: Non-HPV-specific T cells did not expand in tumors during treatment, whereas candidate HPV-specific clones and E7-related motifs did.

Regarding this clone: Its cognate antigen is unknown.

The repertoire was sequenced with immunoSEQ multiplex PCR; TCRdb's copy has only in-frame clones and lacks some. This table holds about 15,000 clones, approximately 70% found once. The CDR3 covers 15 residues. Sequences were derived from tumor tissue, sampled from a patient who underwent chemoradiotherapy. The sequence was collected from a human donor with HPV-associated anogenital cancer. The J gene is TRBJ1-6, the V gene TRBV21-1; the table's D call of TRBD1 was not tested on the DNA. TRBV21-1 is a listed pseudogene. In DNA form, the CDR3 reads TGTGCCAGCATCCCCCGACAGGGGGTCTTGCGGGCCCTCCACTTT. It yields the protein CASIPRQGVLRALHF.